These 9 T cell receptor beta chains share one sample of origin, sequenced in a study of regulatory T cells in long-lasting Graves disease. The time point here: persistent/refractory GD, antithyroid drugs over 5 years with positive TRAb. Following extraction of RNA from PBMCs, that RNA was used to make the TCR library. Building the TCR beta libraries relied on iRepertoire HTBI primers, and CDR3 regions underwent Arm-PCR. TCRdb analysed the multiplex PCR reads with MiXCR anew, one entry per CDR3 protein. The profile covers 360,000 or so distinct CDR3 sequences, with approximately 25% appearing a single time and around a quarter taken by the ten largest. Sequenced here: peripheral blood mononuclear cells (PBMCs), sampled when the disease was refractory, from a patient treated with antithyroid drugs. The source of these receptors is a woman between 40 and 50 years old with Graves disease.

V usage is TRBV20-1 and J usage is TRBJ1-1; D is unclear. Germline CDR1 DFQATT, CDR2 SNEGSKA (reference sequence). Trimming removed 2 bases at V and 4 bases at J, with 11 bases between. CDR3 length: 13 amino acids. Here the CDR3 DNA reads TGCAGTGCTAGACTAGGGAAGGGCACTGAAGCTTTCTTT. It codes for CSARLGKGTEAFF.

This clonotype was detected ten times or more. The chain combines TRBV12-3 or TRBV12-4 with TRBJ2-7, with TRBD2 matching 16 bases. CDR3 length equals 19 residues. The trim removed 5 bases at V and 1 base at J, leaving 11 bases unmatched. The CDR3 region is CASSRTGLAGGPVSYEQYF. In DNA form, the CDR3 reads TGTGCCAGCAGTCGAACGGGACTAGCGGGAGGGCCGGTGTCCTACGAGCAGTACTTC.

This clonotype was detected many times. The chain recombines TRBV20-1 with TRBJ2-5; D might be TRBD1 or TRBD2, each matching 5 bases. The CDR3 consists of 15 residues. V lost 1 base, J lost 2 bases, and 14 bases lay in between. Germline CDR1 and CDR2: DFQATT and SNEGSKA (reference sequence). The DNA of the CDR3 is TGCAGTGCTAGAGCGTCGGGGACGGTACAAGAGACCCAGTACTTC. This sequence encodes CSARASGTVQETQYF.

Ten or more counts support this clonotype. V and J are TRBV13 and TRBJ2-6; possibly TRBD1 for D (5 bases). CDR1 PRHDT and CDR2 FYEKMQ come from the germline V gene (reference sequence). The V end lost 0 bases, the J end lost 7 bases, and 13 bases lay between the germline ends. The CDR3 is 16 amino acids. The CDR3, as DNA: TGTGCCAGCAGCTTAGGAGACACAGGCCGCGCCAACGTCCTGACTTTC. Translating it yields CASSLGDTGRANVLTF.

This clonotype was recorded many times. The rearrangement links TRBV6-1 to TRBJ1-5; D not resolved. V gave up 5 bases and J gave up 1 base, with 12 bases separating them. CDR3 size: 15 residues. CDR1 is MNHNS, CDR2 SASEGT, per germline. CDR3 DNA sequence: TGTGCCAGCAGTCGGACCCAAGGGAGCAATCAGCCCCAGCATTTT. It is translated as CASSRTQGSNQPQHF.

The sample holds one count of this clonotype. The chain recombines TRBV20-1 with TRBJ1-1; perhaps TRBD1 as D (5 bases). Trimming stripped 5 bases from V and 1 base from J, with 11 bases between. The germline CDR1 and CDR2 sequences are DFQATT and SNEGSKA (reference sequence). The CDR3 totals 13 residues. As DNA, the CDR3 is TGCAGTGCTCTTGGGACGGCGAACACTGAAGCTTTCTTT. Translating gives CSALGTANTEAFF.

This clonotype has ten or more counts. This chain joins TRBV20-1 and TRBJ2-7, with 8 bases aligning to TRBD2. The CDR3 sequence is 14 residues long. Looked up from germline, CDR1 is DFQATT and CDR2 is SNEGSKA (reference sequence). V was clipped by 7 bases and J by 3 bases; unmatched bases: 11. The CDR3 DNA reads as TGCAGTGTCAGAGGGACTAGGGGGAACTACGAGCAGTACTTC. Amino acids: CSVRGTRGNYEQYF.

To note about this clonotype: An end of the junction differs from the germline gene, which may be a read error. The chain combines TRBV6-2 or TRBV6-3 with TRBJ2-4; D is undetermined. Per the germline V gene, CDR1 is MNHEY and CDR2 is SVGEGT. The CDR3 extends over 18 amino acids. The CDR3 spells CASSYSGFSALAKTIQYF. DNA for the CDR3: TGTGCCAGCAGTTACTCCGGGTTTTCAGCGTTAGCCAAAACCATTCAGTACTTC.

The chain links TRBV7-6 to TRBJ2-3; D might be TRBD1 (6 bases). The CDR3 loop spans 15 amino acids. Germline values: CDR1 SGHVS, CDR2 FNYEAQ. Trimming removed 5 bases at V and 0 bases at J, with 12 bases between. In nucleotides, the CDR3 is TGTGCCAGCAGCGGGGGACACTGGAGCACAGATACGCAGTATTTT. It specifies CASSGGHWSTDTQYF.